Listed below are T cell receptor beta chains from one sample, sequenced in a study of blood T cell repertoires in COVID-19. Assay used: immunoSEQ multiplex PCR; TCRdb lists only in-frame clones, some missing. The table shows 250,000 to 350,000 clones, with more than 70% occurring only once. Sequenced material: peripheral blood. These receptors were obtained from a woman aged 45-65 years who had recovered from COVID-19. Each CDR3 is given with its conserved first and last residue. D genes are given only for firm matches. Rows give clone size only sometimes, using once, few, many, or a class for an expanded clone.

>TRBJ2-1|NA|NA|16|TRBV5-5
CASSQAGWSSYNEQFF
TGTGCCAGCAGCCAAGCGGGTTGGAGCTCCTACAATGAGCAGTTCTTC
>TRBJ2-2|NA|TRBD1|14|TRBV6-5
CASLTGPNTGELFF
TGTGCCAGCCTGACAGGGCCGAACACCGGGGAGCTGTTTTTT
>TRBJ1-6|once|NA|15|TRBV6-6
CASSYRWPQDSPLHF
TGTGCCAGCAGTTATCGGTGGCCCCAGGATTCACCCCTCCACTTT
>TRBJ2-5|NA|TRBD1|14|TRBV24-1
CATSGTGGRETQYF
TGTGCCACCAGTGGTACAGGGGGGCGAGAGACCCAGTACTTC
>TRBJ2-5|NA|TRBD1|15|TRBV9
CASSVETRGPAAQYF
TGTGCCAGCAGCGTAGAAACTAGGGGGCCGGCGGCCCAGTACTTC
>TRBJ2-3|NA|NA|12|TRBV27
CASRAEVDTQYF
TGTGCCAGCAGGGCGGAGGTAGATACGCAGTATTTT
>TRBJ1-1|NA|TRBD1|16|TRBV5-6
CASSPRTGGKNTEAFF
TGTGCCAGCAGCCCCCGGACAGGGGGTAAGAACACTGAAGCTTTCTTT
>TRBJ2-7|NA|TRBD1|14|TRBV15
CATSRGQKAYEQYF
TGTGCCACCAGCAGGGGACAGAAAGCCTACGAGCAGTACTTC
>TRBJ2-1|NA|NA|12|TRBV12-3/TRBV12-4
CASSFTEGEQFF
TGTGCCAGCAGTTTCACGGAGGGGGAGCAGTTCTTC
>TRBJ1-4|few|TRBD1|17|TRBV15
CATSRSLDQGEGEKLFF
TGTGCCACCAGCAGATCCCTGGACCAGGGGGAAGGAGAAAAACTGTTTTTT